The 14 T cell receptor beta chains below were found in one sample sequenced in a study of T cells in Graves' hyperthyroidism and ophthalmopathy. Amplified TCR beta CDR3 regions came from RNA transcripts. Using the HTBI primer set, a first-round RT-PCR was run on the TCR CDR3. TCRdb redid the calling of the multiplex PCR reads with MiXCR, one entry per CDR3 protein. The table shows about 290,000 distinct CDR3 sequences, with 15% occurring only once. Sequences were obtained from blood. All receptors derive from a woman aged 45 to 65 with Graves' hyperthyroidism that later progressed to Graves' ophthalmopathy.

The J gene is TRBJ1-6, the V gene TRBV2, with 7 bases fitting TRBD1. V shed 4 bases and J 10 bases; nucleotides not matched to a gene: 7. Germline lookup yields CDR1 SNHLY and CDR2 FYNNEI. This CDR3 spans 14 amino acids. In nucleotides, the CDR3 is TGTGCCAGCAGTGGACAGGGAGAGAGATCACCCCTCCACTTT. The encoded protein is CASSGQGERSPLHF.

This chain uses TRBV18 with TRBJ2-1; D perhaps matches TRBD1 (6 bases). Trimming removed 2 bases at V and 11 bases at J, with 19 bases between. Germline CDR1 reads KGHSH; CDR2 reads LQKENI. This CDR3 spans 15 amino acids. CDR3 sequence reads: CASSPGWGTQGKQFF. The CDR3 bases are TGTGCCAGCTCACCAGGGTGGGGGACCCAGGGGAAGCAGTTCTTC. The full variable domain, its missing parts supplied by reference TRBV18 and TRBJ2-1, is NAGVMQNPRHLVRRRGQEARLRCSPMKGHSHVYWYRQLPEEGLKFMVYLQKENIIDESGMPKERFSAEFPKEGPSILRIQQVVRGDSAAYFCASSPGWGTQGKQFFGPGTRLTVL.

Many counts were recorded for this clonotype. The CDR3: CGPLGGKDEQFF. In DNA form, the CDR3 reads TGCGGGCCCCTGGGAGGGAAGGATGAGCAGTTCTTC. This chain links TRBV20-1 with TRBJ2-1, with 7 nucleotides matching TRBD2. From germline, CDR1 is DFQATT and CDR2 SNEGSKA (reference sequence). This CDR3 is 12 amino acids long.

The sample holds many counts of this clonotype. V and J are TRBV30 and TRBJ2-1; D uncertain. Germline V lookup: CDR1 GTSNPN, CDR2 SVGIG (reference sequence). The length of the CDR3 is 13 residues. The V end lost 5 bases, the J end lost 6 bases, and 14 bases lay between the germline ends. This chain's CDR3 is CAWDTPGLNEQFF. The CDR3 DNA reads as TGTGCCTGGGATACTCCGGGTCTCAATGAGCAGTTCTTC.

This clonotype was observed at least ten times. J is TRBJ1-2 and V is TRBV28; D not resolved. The CDR3 length is 14 residues. CDR1 is MDHEN and CDR2 is SYDVKM in the germline V gene. The ends were cut back, 0 bases at V and 4 bases at J, with 9 bases in the middle. The CDR3 reads CASSLWGVGYGYTF. CDR3 nucleotides: TGTGCCAGCAGTTTATGGGGTGTAGGCTATGGCTACACCTTC.

This clonotype was recorded many times. The chain carries TRBV6-1 and TRBJ2-7; D unresolved. Trimming pared 5 bases from V and 7 bases from J, leaving 18 bases between. The CDR3 has 14 residues. Germline V gene data show CDR1 as MNHNS and CDR2 as SASEGT. The CDR3 reads CASSRARRQLEQYF. CDR3 nucleotides: TGTGCCAGCAGTCGAGCGCGGAGACAATTAGAGCAGTACTTC.

This clonotype came up many times. The rearrangement joins TRBV18 to TRBJ1-4; D call uncertain. V was clipped by 6 bases and J by 4 bases, with 9 bases between them. Germline V gives CDR1 KGHSH, CDR2 LQKENI. This CDR3 has 13 residues. CDR3 protein: CASSPDLNEKLFF. The CDR3 coding sequence is TGTGCCAGCTCCCCGGACCTTAATGAAAAACTGTTTTTT.

The chain employs TRBV2 and TRBJ2-4, with 11 bases that match TRBD2. J was trimmed by 6 bases and V by 6 bases; bases with no gene match: 7. CDR1 SNHLY and CDR2 FYNNEI come from the germline V gene. CDR3 size: 15 residues. CDR3 in DNA: TGTGCCAGCAGCTACACCGGGACTAGCGGAAACATTCAGTACTTC. Translated: CASSYTGTSGNIQYF.

This clonotype was seen many times. This sequence joins TRBV11-2 and TRBJ2-2; D unclear. V was shortened by 2 bases and J by 0 bases, with 7 bases between the two germline ends. CDR1 SGHAT and CDR2 FQNNGV come from the germline V gene. The CDR3 has 15 amino acids. CDR3 coding DNA: TGTGCCAGCAGCTTACAGGCTTCGAACACCGGGGAGCTGTTTTTT. Amino acids: CASSLQASNTGELFF.

The chain employs TRBV10-3 and TRBJ2-1; 7 nucleotides agree with TRBD1. The V and J ends lost 6 bases and 0 bases, in that order; junction bases with no gene match: 5. Germline lookup yields CDR1 ENHRY and CDR2 SYGVKD. The CDR3 is 15 residues long. CDR3 coding DNA: TGTGCCATCAGCCCGACAGGGCGCTCCTACAATGAGCAGTTCTTC. Translated: CAISPTGRSYNEQFF.

This clonotype was observed once. The CDR3: CASSHAKTDSGNTIYF. The DNA of the CDR3 is TGTGCCAGCAGCCACGCGAAAACAGACTCTGGAAACACCATATATTTT. V usage is TRBV7-9 and J usage is TRBJ1-3; D not resolved. Germline assignment: CDR1 SEHNR and CDR2 FQNEAQ (reference sequence). The CDR3 totals 16 residues. Between the trimmed V and J ends, which lost 5 bases and 0 bases, there was a span of 14 bases.

This clonotype was seen ten or more times. V gene TRBV11-2 combines with J gene TRBJ1-1; D is unclear. Looked up from germline, CDR1 is SGHAT and CDR2 is FQNNGV. The CDR3 consists of 12 residues. Trimming removed 3 bases from V and 4 bases from J, with 6 bases in between. CDR3 DNA: TGTGCCAGCAGCTTTCAGACCACTGAAGCTTTCTTT. Translating it yields CASSFQTTEAFF. The full variable domain, with the rest looked up from reference TRBV11-2 and TRBJ1-1, is EAGVAQSPRYKIIEKRQSVAFWCNPISGHATLYWYQQILGQGPKLLIQFQNNGVVDDSQLPKDRFSAERLKGVDSTLKIQPAKLEDSAVYLCASSFQTTEAFFGQGTRLTVV.

Many counts were recorded for this clonotype. The V gene is TRBV7-9, the J gene TRBJ2-5; 8 positions match TRBD1. The CDR3 extends over 14 amino acids. Germline lookup yields CDR1 SEHNR and CDR2 FQNEAQ (reference sequence). V lost 2 bases to trimming and J lost 7 bases; unmatched junction nucleotides: 6. The DNA for the CDR3 is TGTGCCAGCAGCTTAACCGGACAGGGTCGGACCCAGTACTTC. The encoded protein is CASSLTGQGRTQYF.

This clonotype occurred a few times. This clone may be a read error of a much larger clone one base away. The chain uses TRBV2 and TRBJ2-3, with TRBD2 matching 8 bases. V trimming: 6 bases; J trimming: 8 bases; junction bases outside the gene matches: 13. This CDR3 contains 15 residues. The germline gives CDR1 SNHLY, CDR2 FYNNEI. The DNA of the CDR3 is TGTGCCAGCAGCCCGGAGGGACTAGGGTTGGGTACGCAGTATTTT. Protein sequence: CASSPEGLGLGTQYF.